The source of this TCR beta chain is a study of blood T cell repertoires in COVID-19. V lost 5 bases, J lost 3 bases, and 8 bases lay in between. CDR1 and CDR2 from the germline V gene are SEHNR and FQNEAQ (reference sequence). There are 12 residues in the CDR3. Sequencing used immunoSEQ multiplex PCR; TCRdb keeps in-frame clones, though not all of them. The profile shows more than 200,000 clones, about 87% of them singletons. This receptor was identified in a man between 70 and 80 years old with acute or convalescent COVID-19. Material: peripheral blood. This rearrangement joins TRBV7-9 to TRBJ2-7, with TRBD1 as a possible D gene (5 bases). CDR3 amino acids: CASSTQVYEQYF. The CDR3 bases are TGTGCCAGCAGCACACAGGTCTACGAGCAGTACTTC.